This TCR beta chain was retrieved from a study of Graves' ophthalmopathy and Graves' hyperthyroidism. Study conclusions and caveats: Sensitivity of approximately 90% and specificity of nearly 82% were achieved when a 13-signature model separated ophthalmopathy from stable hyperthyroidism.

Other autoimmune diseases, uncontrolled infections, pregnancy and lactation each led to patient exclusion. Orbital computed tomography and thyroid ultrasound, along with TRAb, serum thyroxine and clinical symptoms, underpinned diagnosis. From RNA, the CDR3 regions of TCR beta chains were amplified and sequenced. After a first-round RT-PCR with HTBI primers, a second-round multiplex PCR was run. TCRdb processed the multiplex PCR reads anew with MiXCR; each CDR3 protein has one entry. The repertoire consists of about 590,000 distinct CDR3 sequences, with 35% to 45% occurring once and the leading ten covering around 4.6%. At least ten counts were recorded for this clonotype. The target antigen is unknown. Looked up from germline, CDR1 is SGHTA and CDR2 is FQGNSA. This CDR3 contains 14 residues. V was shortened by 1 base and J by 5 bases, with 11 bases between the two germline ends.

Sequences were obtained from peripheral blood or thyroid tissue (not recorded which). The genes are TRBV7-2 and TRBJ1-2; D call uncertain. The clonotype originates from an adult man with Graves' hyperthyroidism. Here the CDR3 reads CASSLVVSGYGYTF. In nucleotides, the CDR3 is TGTGCCAGCAGCTTAGTGGTCTCTGGGTATGGCTACACCTTC. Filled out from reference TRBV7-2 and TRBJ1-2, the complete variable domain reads GAGVSQSPSNKVTEKGKDVELRCDPISGHTALYWYRQSLGQGLEFLIYFQGNSAPDKSGLPSDRFSAERTGGSVSTLTIQRTQQEDSAVYLCASSLVVSGYGYTFGSGTRLTVV.